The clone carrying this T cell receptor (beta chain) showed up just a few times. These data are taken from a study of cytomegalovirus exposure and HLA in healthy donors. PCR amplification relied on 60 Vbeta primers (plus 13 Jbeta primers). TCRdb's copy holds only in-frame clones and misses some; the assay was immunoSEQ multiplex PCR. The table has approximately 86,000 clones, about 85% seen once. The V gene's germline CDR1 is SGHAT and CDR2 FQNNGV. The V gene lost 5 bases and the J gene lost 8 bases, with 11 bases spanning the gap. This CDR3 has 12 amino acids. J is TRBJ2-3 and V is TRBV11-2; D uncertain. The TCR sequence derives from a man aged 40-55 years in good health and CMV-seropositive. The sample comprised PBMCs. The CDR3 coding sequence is TGTGCCAGCAGCCCACACCTGGCTACGCAGTATTTT. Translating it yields CASSPHLATQYF.